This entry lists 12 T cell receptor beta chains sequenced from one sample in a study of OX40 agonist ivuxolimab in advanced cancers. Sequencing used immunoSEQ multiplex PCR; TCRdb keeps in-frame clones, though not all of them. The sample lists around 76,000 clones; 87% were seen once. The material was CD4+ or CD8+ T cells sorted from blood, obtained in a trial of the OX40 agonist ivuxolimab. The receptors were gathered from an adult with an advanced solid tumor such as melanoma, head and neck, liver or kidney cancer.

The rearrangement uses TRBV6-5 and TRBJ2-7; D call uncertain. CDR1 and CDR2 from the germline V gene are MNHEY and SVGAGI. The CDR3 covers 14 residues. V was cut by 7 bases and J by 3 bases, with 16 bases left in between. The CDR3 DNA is TGTGCCAGCACCTCCTTCTCGGGCAACTACGAGCAGTACTTC. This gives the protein CASTSFSGNYEQYF.

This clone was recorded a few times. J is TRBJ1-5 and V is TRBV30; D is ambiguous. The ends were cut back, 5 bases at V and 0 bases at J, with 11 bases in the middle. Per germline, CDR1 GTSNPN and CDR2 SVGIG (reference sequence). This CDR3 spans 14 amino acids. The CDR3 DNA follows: TGTGCCTGGTCCTACGGGCTTAGCAATCAGCCCCAGCATTTT. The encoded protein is CAWSYGLSNQPQHF.

The CDR3: CASSKQGAGNQPQHF. The CDR3 nucleotides are TGTGCCAGCAGCAAACAGGGGGCCGGCAATCAGCCCCAGCATTTT. The chain has TRBV11-2 and TRBJ1-5; TRBD1 agrees at 9 bases. Germline-derived CDR1 and CDR2 are SGHAT and FQNNGV. With V trimmed by 5 bases and J by 2 bases, 4 bases remained unmatched. The CDR3 extends over 15 amino acids.

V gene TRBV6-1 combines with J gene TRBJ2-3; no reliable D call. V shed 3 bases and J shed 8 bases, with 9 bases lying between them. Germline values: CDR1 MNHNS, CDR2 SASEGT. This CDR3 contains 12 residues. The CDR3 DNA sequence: TGTGCCAGCAGTGAGAATGGCGGTACGCAGTATTTT. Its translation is CASSENGGTQYF.

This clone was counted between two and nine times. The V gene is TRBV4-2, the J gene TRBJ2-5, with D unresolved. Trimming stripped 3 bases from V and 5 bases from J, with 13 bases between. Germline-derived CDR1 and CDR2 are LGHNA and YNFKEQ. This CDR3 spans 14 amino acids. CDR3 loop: CASSQPTEAETQYF. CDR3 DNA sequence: TGTGCCAGCAGCCAGCCCACAGAAGCGGAGACCCAGTACTTC.

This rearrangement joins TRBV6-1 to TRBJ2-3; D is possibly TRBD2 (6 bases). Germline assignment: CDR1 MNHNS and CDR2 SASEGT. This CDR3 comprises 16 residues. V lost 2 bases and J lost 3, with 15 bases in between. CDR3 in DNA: TGTGCCAGCAGTGAATCCATGGCGGGACGGACAGATACGCAGTATTTT. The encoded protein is CASSESMAGRTDTQYF.

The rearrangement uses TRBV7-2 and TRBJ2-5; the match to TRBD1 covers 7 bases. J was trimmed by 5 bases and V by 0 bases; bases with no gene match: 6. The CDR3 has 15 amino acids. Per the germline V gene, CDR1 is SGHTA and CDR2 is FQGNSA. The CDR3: CASSLALTGMETQYF. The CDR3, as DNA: TGTGCCAGCAGCTTAGCGCTGACAGGGATGGAGACCCAGTACTTC.

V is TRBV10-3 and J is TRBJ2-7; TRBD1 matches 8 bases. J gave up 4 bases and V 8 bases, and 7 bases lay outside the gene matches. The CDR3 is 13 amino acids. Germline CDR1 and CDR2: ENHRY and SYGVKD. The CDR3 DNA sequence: TGTGCCATCTCGACAGGGGTGGATTACGAGCAGTACTTC. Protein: CAISTGVDYEQYF.

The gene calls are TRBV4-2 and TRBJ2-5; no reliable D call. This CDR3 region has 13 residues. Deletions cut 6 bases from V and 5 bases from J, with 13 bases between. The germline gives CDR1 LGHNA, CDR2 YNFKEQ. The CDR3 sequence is CASSLNEQETQYF. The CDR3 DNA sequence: TGTGCCAGCAGTCTTAACGAACAGGAGACCCAGTACTTC.

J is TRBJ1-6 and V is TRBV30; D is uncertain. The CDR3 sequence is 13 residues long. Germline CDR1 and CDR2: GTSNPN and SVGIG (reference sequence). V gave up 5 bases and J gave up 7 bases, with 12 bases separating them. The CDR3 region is CAWGPTGNSPLHF. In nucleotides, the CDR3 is TGTGCCTGGGGCCCGACCGGCAATTCACCCCTCCACTTT.

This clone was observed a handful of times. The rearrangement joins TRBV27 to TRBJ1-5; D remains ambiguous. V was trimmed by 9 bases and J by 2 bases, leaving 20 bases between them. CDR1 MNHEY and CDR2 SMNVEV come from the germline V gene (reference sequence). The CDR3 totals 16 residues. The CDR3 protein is CARGKAGRVCNQPQHF. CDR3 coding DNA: TGTGCCAGGGGGAAAGCAGGACGGGTTTGCAATCAGCCCCAGCATTTT.

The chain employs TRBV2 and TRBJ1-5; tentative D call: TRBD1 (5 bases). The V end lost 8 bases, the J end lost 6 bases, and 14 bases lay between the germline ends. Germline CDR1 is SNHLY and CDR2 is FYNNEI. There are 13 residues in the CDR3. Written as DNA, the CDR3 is TGTGCCAGCGCTCCGAGGGGAAGTCAGCCCCAGCATTTT. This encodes CASAPRGSQPQHF.